The 25 T cell receptor beta chains in this list originate from one sample, sequenced in a study of blood T cell repertoires in COVID-19. TCRdb keeps only in-frame clones here, not all; method: immunoSEQ multiplex PCR. This table has some 140,000 clones, roughly 85% appearing once. Sequencing used peripheral blood. The receptors were gathered from a man in his sixties with acute or convalescent COVID-19.

The sample holds a few counts of this clone. The chain is built from TRBV12-3 or TRBV12-4 and TRBJ1-5; a possible D gene is TRBD1 (6 bases). V shed 3 bases and J shed 7 bases, with 10 bases lying between them. The CDR3 is 13 residues long. DNA of the CDR3: TGTGCCAGCAGTTTTGGGGGCGGCCAGCCCCAGCATTTT. Its translation: CASSFGGGQPQHF.

The chain joins TRBV6-5 to TRBJ1-5; 8 bases agree with TRBD1. This CDR3 region has 14 residues. V shed 6 bases, J shed 6 bases, and the junction held 7 bases outside the gene matches. Germline CDR1 reads MNHEY; CDR2 reads SVGAGI. Here the CDR3 DNA reads TGTGCCAGCAGCGTCGGACAGGGCGGTCAGCCCCAGCATTTT. Its translation is CASSVGQGGQPQHF.

This chain connects TRBV6-5 to TRBJ2-7; 9 nucleotides match TRBD1. V shed 2 bases, J shed 1 base, and the junction held 3 bases outside the gene matches. Germline V gene data show CDR1 as MNHEY and CDR2 as SVGAGI. The CDR3 contains 15 residues. As DNA, the CDR3 is TGTGCCAGCAGTTACGATGGGACAGGGTCCTACGAGCAGTACTTC. Translating it yields CASSYDGTGSYEQYF.

This rearrangement joins TRBV15 to TRBJ2-1, with 9 bases aligning to TRBD2. V gave up 3 bases and J gave up 7 bases; unmatched junction bases: 7. The germline CDR1 and CDR2 sequences are LNHNV and YYDKDF (reference sequence). This CDR3 spans 15 amino acids. CDR3 sequence reads: CATSSAAGGKNEQFF. As DNA, the CDR3 is TGTGCCACCAGCAGTGCAGCGGGAGGAAAAAATGAGCAGTTCTTC.

The chain links TRBV28 to TRBJ2-5; D remains unclear. V gave up 5 bases and J gave up 7 bases, with 11 bases separating them. This CDR3 is built from 12 residues. CDR1 MDHEN and CDR2 SYDVKM come from the germline V gene. The CDR3 sequence: CASSSSPRTQYF. In DNA, the CDR3 is TGTGCCAGCAGTAGTAGCCCCCGGACCCAGTACTTC.

V usage is TRBV2 and J usage is TRBJ1-2; D is unresolved. V lost 4 bases and J 0 bases, leaving 6 bases between the germline ends. This CDR3 has 13 residues. The germline gives CDR1 SNHLY, CDR2 FYNNEI. DNA of the CDR3: TGTGCCAGCAGTGCTGACACTAACTATGGCTACACCTTC. It encodes CASSADTNYGYTF.

The genes are TRBV3-1 (or the pseudogene TRBV3-2) and TRBJ1-1; D unresolved. The CDR3 covers 12 residues. V was trimmed by 3 bases and J by 0 bases, leaving 2 bases between them. Germline values: CDR1 LGHDT, CDR2 YNNKEL (reference sequence). This chain's CDR3 is CASSHMNTEAFF. The CDR3 DNA follows: TGTGCCAGCAGCCATATGAACACTGAAGCTTTCTTT.

V and J are TRBV25-1 and TRBJ2-2; 7 nucleotides agree with TRBD2. Germline values: CDR1 MGHDK, CDR2 SYGVNS. This CDR3 has 15 residues. The V and J ends lost 3 bases and 9 bases, in that order; junction bases with no gene match: 10. This CDR3 is CASSDHAAGTRELFF. The CDR3 DNA is TGTGCCAGCAGTGACCACGCAGCGGGGACGCGGGAGCTGTTTTTT.

This chain uses TRBV28 with TRBJ1-4; 8 positions match TRBD1. Trimming cost V 7 bases and J 5 bases; bases outside gene matches: 9. The CDR3 loop spans 15 amino acids. The V gene's germline CDR1 is MDHEN and CDR2 SYDVKM. The CDR3 DNA sequence: TGTGCCAGCACTATCAGGGGGCGCGGGAATGAAAAACTGTTTTTT. Protein sequence: CASTIRGRGNEKLFF.

The chain is built from TRBV19 and TRBJ1-4; 9 bases line up with TRBD1. Germline V gene sequence: CDR1 LNHDA, CDR2 SQIVND (reference sequence). The junction had 7 bases not matched to a gene; V was cut back by 8 bases and J by 6 bases. CDR3 length equals 14 residues. In DNA, the CDR3 is TGTGCCAGTTCCCCGGGACAGGGCTATGAAAAACTGTTTTTT. It is translated as CASSPGQGYEKLFF. Filled out from reference TRBV19 and TRBJ1-4, the complete variable domain reads DGGITQSPKYLFRKEGQNVTLSCEQNLNHDAMYWYRQDPGQGLRLIYYSQIVNDFQKGDIAEGYSVSREKKESFPLTVTSAQKNPTAFYLCASSPGQGYEKLFFGSGTQLSVL.

This clone came up a few times. This chain uses TRBV3-1 (or the pseudogene TRBV3-2) with TRBJ1-6, with 9 bases that match TRBD1. CDR1 LGHDT and CDR2 YNNKEL come from the germline V gene (reference sequence). Trimming at V came to 4 bases and at J to 9 bases, leaving 1 base not matched to a gene. The CDR3 extends over 13 amino acids. The CDR3 DNA sequence: TGTGCCAGCAGCCCGGGACAGGGTTCACCCCTCCACTTT. It is translated as CASSPGQGSPLHF.

The chain uses TRBV5-1 and TRBJ2-3; D is undetermined. The CDR3 is 16 residues long. Per the germline V gene, CDR1 is SGHRS and CDR2 is YFSETQ. V was clipped by 2 bases and J by 0 bases, with 13 bases between them. CDR3 in DNA: TGCGCCAGCAGCTTAGGAGCGATCACTAGCACAGATACGCAGTATTTT. Translating it yields CASSLGAITSTDTQYF.

The rearrangement links TRBV10-3 to TRBJ2-7; D perhaps matches TRBD1 (6 bases). The CDR3 sequence is 16 residues long. Deletions cut 5 bases from V and 0 bases from J, with 17 bases between. Germline CDR1 ENHRY, CDR2 SYGVKD. CDR3 DNA: TGTGCCATCAGTCCAGGACAGACCCTCCTCTCCTACGAGCAGTACTTC. Translating it yields CAISPGQTLLSYEQYF.

This clone showed up just once. The genes are TRBV9 and TRBJ2-7; weak D call: TRBD2 (5 bases). Trimming left V 4 bases short and J 5 bases short, with 16 bases between. The CDR3 runs 14 residues. Germline V gene sequence: CDR1 SGDLS, CDR2 YYNGEE. The CDR3 region has the DNA TGTGCCAGCAGCTCAGCGGCACAGTCCAACGAGCAGTACTTC. Its protein product is CASSSAAQSNEQYF.

The rearrangement uses TRBV5-1 and TRBJ2-1; D is possibly TRBD2 (5 bases). The V and J ends lost 7 bases and 6 bases respectively, with 14 bases between them. The germline V gene encodes CDR1 SGHRS and CDR2 YFSETQ. The CDR3 runs to 13 residues. CDR3: CASSREFGNEQFF. CDR3 DNA: TGCGCCAGCTCCCGGGAATTCGGCAATGAGCAGTTCTTC.

The rearrangement uses TRBV7-2 and TRBJ1-2, with TRBD1 as a possible D gene (5 bases). Trimming cost V 1 base and J 0 bases, with 12 bases left between them. In germline, CDR1 is SGHTA, CDR2 FQGNSA. This CDR3 is built from 16 residues. Written as DNA, the CDR3 is TGTGCCAGCAGCTTAGACCCACCAGGGACTAACTATGGCTACACCTTC. This codes for CASSLDPPGTNYGYTF.

The chain employs TRBV27 and TRBJ1-1; unclear D gene. Trimming stripped 1 base from V and 1 base from J, with 13 bases between. This CDR3 spans 16 amino acids. Germline values: CDR1 MNHEY, CDR2 SMNVEV (reference sequence). DNA for the CDR3: TGTGCCAGCAGTTTATACCCCCCCTCGGGGAACACTGAAGCTTTCTTT. Translated, it gives CASSLYPPSGNTEAFF.

This clone was found a few times. This rearrangement joins TRBV9 to TRBJ2-7, with D possibly being TRBD1 (5 bases). Trimming shortened V by 0 bases and J by 2 bases, and 12 bases separated the two germline ends. The CDR3 length is 15 residues. Germline assignment: CDR1 SGDLS and CDR2 YYNGEE. CDR3 nucleotide sequence: TGTGCCAGCAGCGTAGAGGGCAGGGAAACCTACGAGCAGTACTTC. It is translated as CASSVEGRETYEQYF.

In its sample, this clone was seen a few times. This chain connects TRBV5-1 to TRBJ2-7; TRBD1 matches 10 bases. V shed 7 bases and J 5 bases; nucleotides not matched to a gene: 12. Germline CDR1 and CDR2: SGHRS and YFSETQ. The CDR3 contains 15 residues. Written as DNA, the CDR3 is TGCGCCAGCTCGCAGGGCGGGACAGGGGTCAACGAGCAGTACTTC. This codes for CASSQGGTGVNEQYF.

The chain is built from TRBV11-2 and TRBJ2-1, with 10 bases lining up with TRBD2. The CDR3 is 15 residues long. The germline V gene encodes CDR1 SGHAT and CDR2 FQNNGV. V gave up 4 bases and J gave up 1 base; unmatched junction bases: 1. CDR3 coding DNA: TGTGCCAGCAGCTCGGGACTAGCGTCCTACAATGAGCAGTTCTTC. Translating gives CASSSGLASYNEQFF.

The chain couples TRBV28 to TRBJ1-5; D unclear. Deletions cut 4 bases from V and 0 bases from J, with 19 bases between. Germline CDR1 MDHEN, CDR2 SYDVKM. The CDR3 runs 18 residues. The chain's CDR3 is CASSSGPTFAYSNQPQHF. The CDR3 DNA sequence: TGTGCCAGCAGTTCAGGCCCCACCTTCGCGTATAGCAATCAGCCCCAGCATTTT.

The V gene is TRBV13, the J gene TRBJ2-7, with 7 bases matching TRBD2. J lost 9 bases, V lost 2 bases, and 13 bases had no gene match. Germline V gene data show CDR1 as PRHDT and CDR2 as FYEKMQ (reference sequence). The CDR3 has 15 amino acids. CDR3 DNA: TGTGCCAGCAGCTTAAGGGCAGGGCTGCCGGGGGGGCAGTACTTC. Amino acid sequence: CASSLRAGLPGGQYF. The variable domain in full, completed from reference TRBV13 and TRBJ2-7, reads AAGVIQSPRHLIKEKRETATLKCYPIPRHDTVYWYQQGPGQDPQFLISFYEKMQSDKGSIPDRFSAQQFSDYHSELNMSSLELGDSALYFCASSLRAGLPGGQYFGPGTRLTVT.

A single count supports this clone. The chain carries TRBV6-2 or TRBV6-3 and TRBJ1-2; D is undetermined. This CDR3 has 11 amino acids. The V end was cut by 5 bases, the J end by 7 bases, with 8 bases between. The germline gives CDR1 MNHEY, CDR2 SVGEGT. In DNA, the CDR3 is TGTGCCAGCAGTCGGTTCTCTGGCTACACCTTC. Translating it yields CASSRFSGYTF.

V is TRBV21-1 and J is TRBJ1-4; the DNA was not compared with TRBD1, the D call given in the table. TRBV21-1 is a listed pseudogene. CDR3 size: 14 residues. The CDR3 here is CASSNRQGNEKLFF. As DNA, the CDR3 is TGTGCCAGCAGCAACCGACAGGGGAATGAAAAACTGTTTTTT.

In DNA, the CDR3 is TGCGCCACCCGACAGGAGATGGGTGGCTACACCTTC. It translates to CATRQEMGGYTF. The chain joins TRBV5-1 to TRBJ1-2; a weak D match, TRBD1 (6 bases). V was shortened by 9 bases and J by 7 bases, with 16 bases between the two germline ends. This CDR3 spans 12 amino acids. Germline lookup yields CDR1 SGHRS and CDR2 YFSETQ.